Following are 22 T cell receptor beta chains from one sample sequenced in a study of regulatory T cells in long-lasting Graves disease. Relying on iRepertoire HTBI primers and Arm-PCR of CDR3 regions, the team built TCR beta libraries. TCRdb called the multiplex PCR reads again in MiXCR, with one record for every CDR3 protein. The table records a few hundred thousand distinct CDR3 sequences, roughly 24% of them present only once. The time point was: persistent/refractory GD, antithyroid drugs over 5 years with positive TRAb. PBMC-extracted RNA yielded the TCR library. The material sequenced was peripheral blood mononuclear cells (PBMCs), taken when the disease was refractory, from a patient treated with antithyroid drugs. These receptors were collected from a woman aged 40 to 50 with Graves disease.

The chain has TRBV20-1 and TRBJ2-7, with D perhaps assigned TRBD1 or TRBD2 (5 bases each). The CDR3 spans 12 residues. Trimming removed 8 bases from V and 6 bases from J, with 17 bases in between. Per the germline V gene, CDR1 is DFQATT and CDR2 is SNEGSKA (reference sequence). The CDR3 region is CSTVLGVSEQYF. For the CDR3, the DNA is TGCAGTACCGTCCTGGGGGTGAGCGAGCAGTACTTC.

This clonotype was seen a handful of times. The V gene is TRBV2, the J gene TRBJ2-7, with D hard to call. V was cut by 6 bases and J by 2 bases, with 8 bases left in between. The CDR3 totals 12 residues. Looked up from germline, CDR1 is SNHLY and CDR2 is FYNNEI. The CDR3 DNA reads TGTGCCAGCAGCCAAGACGCCTACGAGCAGTACTTC. Translating it yields CASSQDAYEQYF.

This clonotype was observed a few times. J is TRBJ2-3 and V is TRBV20-1, with TRBD2 identical over 7 bases. With V trimmed by 2 bases and J by 0 bases, 5 bases remained unmatched. The CDR3 extends over 15 amino acids. The germline gives CDR1 DFQATT, CDR2 SNEGSKA (reference sequence). CDR3 amino acids: CSARKLATSTDTQYF. The CDR3, as DNA: TGCAGTGCTAGAAAACTAGCGACTAGCACAGATACGCAGTATTTT.

This clonotype has more than one count but fewer than ten. This chain connects TRBV19 to TRBJ1-5; 7 bases line up with TRBD1. Germline loops: CDR1 LNHDA, CDR2 SQIVND (reference sequence). Losses at the gene ends were 4 bases for V and 3 bases for J; bases not matched to a gene: 9. This CDR3 comprises 16 residues. CDR3 loop: CASSNPDRNDNQPQHF. CDR3 nucleotide sequence: TGTGCCAGTAGTAACCCGGACAGGAATGACAATCAGCCCCAGCATTTT.

This clonotype was detected many times. This chain links TRBV2 with TRBJ1-5; D gene ambiguous. V lost 5 bases and J lost 6, with 11 bases in between. This CDR3 contains 13 residues. Germline V gene lookup returns CDR1 SNHLY and CDR2 FYNNEI. This CDR3 reads CASSRLGSQPQHF. As DNA, the CDR3 is TGTGCCAGCAGTCGTTTGGGAAGTCAGCCCCAGCATTTT. Full variable domain (rest looked up from reference TRBV2 and TRBJ1-5): EPEVTQTPSHQVTQMGQEVILRCVPISNHLYFYWYRQILGQKVEFLVSFYNNEISEKSEIFDDQFSVERPDGSNFTLKIRSTKLEDSAMYFCASSRLGSQPQHFGDGTRLSIL.

This clonotype has only a few counts. The gene calls are TRBV25-1 and TRBJ2-7; TRBD2 matches at 8 bases. V was pared by 0 bases and J by 0 bases, with 10 bases of the junction left unmatched. The CDR3 is made up of 18 amino acids. The germline V gene has CDR1 MGHDK and CDR2 SYGVNS. The CDR3 sequence: CASSEYPELAETSYEQYF. For the CDR3, the DNA is TGTGCCAGCAGTGAATACCCCGAACTAGCGGAGACCTCCTACGAGCAGTACTTC.

This clonotype was observed a few times. The chain carries TRBV4-1 and TRBJ2-7; D possibly uses TRBD1 or TRBD2 (5 bases each). Trimming stripped 2 bases from V and 7 bases from J, with 15 bases between. Germline CDR1 and CDR2: MGHRA and YSYEKL. The CDR3 runs to 14 residues. This CDR3 is CASSQRGILGEQYF. The CDR3 DNA is TGCGCCAGCAGCCAACGGGGCATCTTGGGGGAGCAGTACTTC.

This clonotype was picked up many times. CDR3: CASDRGELLEETQYF. CDR3 nucleotide sequence: TGTGCCAGTGACCGTGGAGAACTTTTGGAAGAGACCCAGTACTTC. The chain has TRBV28 and TRBJ2-5, with D unresolved. CDR3 length: 15 amino acids. CDR1 is MDHEN and CDR2 is SYDVKM in the germline V gene. Trimming removed 9 bases at V and 3 bases at J, with 20 bases between.

This clonotype was observed at least ten times. The chain couples TRBV28 to TRBJ2-7; 8 nucleotides agree with TRBD2. The CDR3 is made up of 15 amino acids. Germline CDR1 MDHEN, CDR2 SYDVKM. V gave up 6 bases and J gave up 6 bases; unmatched junction bases: 13. The chain's CDR3 is CASSLLTSATIEQYF. Here the CDR3 DNA reads TGTGCCAGCAGCCTACTGACTAGCGCGACGATCGAGCAGTACTTC.

The J gene is TRBJ1-6, the V gene TRBV6-1; D possibly corresponds to TRBD1 (5 bases). Trimming took off 8 bases at V and 6 bases at J, with 14 bases between the two ends. The CDR3 length is 14 residues. CDR1 and CDR2 (germline): MNHNS, SASEGT. The CDR3 is CASGHLRGNSPLHF. DNA for the CDR3: TGTGCCAGCGGACACCTCCGGGGTAATTCACCCCTCCACTTT.

This clonotype was observed at least ten times. J is TRBJ2-7 and V is TRBV5-6, with 8 bases matching TRBD2. V lost 4 bases to trimming and J lost 5 bases; unmatched junction nucleotides: 5. This CDR3 region has 13 residues. Germline V lookup: CDR1 SGHDT, CDR2 YYEEEE. CDR3 nucleotide sequence: TGTGCCAGCAGCCCGGGAGGGATCGACGAGCAGTACTTC. Translated: CASSPGGIDEQYF.

With respect to this clonotype: A read error is possible here, since a much larger clone lies one base away. The CDR3 region is CASSKQGSGSYEQYF. Written as DNA, the CDR3 is TGTGCCAGTAGTAAGCAGGGGAGTGGCTCTTACGAGCAGTACTTC. The chain carries TRBV19 and TRBJ2-7; possible D gene TRBD1, 6 bases. Trimming took off 4 bases at V and 4 bases at J, with 17 bases between the two ends. The germline V gene has CDR1 LNHDA and CDR2 SQIVND (reference sequence). The CDR3 runs 15 residues.

This clonotype was seen ten or more times. The chain combines TRBV28 with TRBJ2-4; 16 nucleotides agree with TRBD2. Per germline, CDR1 MDHEN and CDR2 SYDVKM. Trimming at V came to 6 bases and at J to 6 bases, leaving 11 bases not matched to a gene. This CDR3 spans 18 amino acids. Here the CDR3 DNA reads TGTGCCAGCAGGCTGGCCGGGACTAGCGGGAGGGGGGTAAACATTCAGTACTTC. It yields the protein CASRLAGTSGRGVNIQYF. Complete variable domain (other parts from reference TRBV28 and TRBJ2-4): DVKVTQSSRYLVKRTGEKVFLECVQDMDHENMFWYRQDPGLGLRLIYFSYDVKMKEKGDIPEGYSVSREKKERFSLILESASTNQTSMYLCASRLAGTSGRGVNIQYFGAGTRLSVL.

This clonotype came up a few times. This chain connects TRBV28 to TRBJ2-2; 7 bases line up with TRBD2. CDR1 and CDR2 from the germline V gene are MDHEN and SYDVKM. The CDR3 runs 16 residues. V lost 0 bases, J lost 1 base, and 2 bases stayed unmatched. CDR3 in amino acids: CASSLWERENTGELFF. DNA of the CDR3: TGTGCCAGCAGTTTATGGGAGCGGGAGAACACCGGGGAGCTGTTTTTT.

At least ten counts were recorded for this clonotype. The V and J genes are TRBV20-1 and TRBJ1-5; TRBD1 matches at 9 bases. The CDR3 is 17 residues long. J gave up 2 bases and V 1 base, and 9 bases lay outside the gene matches. The germline CDR1 and CDR2 sequences are DFQATT and SNEGSKA (reference sequence). DNA of the CDR3: TGCAGTGCTAGAGGGGACAGGGTGAGGGGAGGCAATCAGCCCCAGCATTTT. This encodes CSARGDRVRGGNQPQHF.

V usage is TRBV5-1 and J usage is TRBJ2-2; 13 bases align to TRBD2. Germline V gene data show CDR1 as SGHRS and CDR2 as YFSETQ. The CDR3 is 14 residues long. J lost 7 bases, V lost 10 bases, and 7 bases had no gene match. The CDR3 nucleotides are TGCGCCTCTTCGACTAGCGGGAGGTTCGGGGAGCTGTTTTTT. It codes for CASSTSGRFGELFF.

The V and J genes are TRBV11-2 and TRBJ2-1; D is possibly TRBD2 (5 bases). Germline V CDR1 and CDR2: SGHAT, FQNNGV. The CDR3 is 17 amino acids. Trimming pared 4 bases from V and 5 bases from J, leaving 21 bases between. The CDR3 here is CASSSYWTGGLHNEQFF. DNA of the CDR3: TGTGCCAGCAGCTCGTACTGGACTGGCGGGTTACACAATGAGCAGTTCTTC.

CDR3 residues: CASSLEGRIRYF. In DNA form, the CDR3 reads TGTGCCAGCAGCTTAGAGGGCAGGATAAGGTATTTT. The chain links TRBV11-2 to TRBJ2-3; D gene ambiguous. The CDR3 has 12 residues. The V end was cut by 0 bases, the J end by 14 bases, with 12 bases between. Per germline, CDR1 SGHAT and CDR2 FQNNGV.

There are a few counts of this clonotype. The gene calls are TRBV5-6 and TRBJ2-7; D is perhaps TRBD2 (6 bases). The CDR3 has 14 residues. V was shortened by 2 bases and J by 3 bases, with 12 bases between the two germline ends. Germline CDR1 is SGHDT and CDR2 is YYEEEE. CDR3 region: CASSFGGRVYEQYF. CDR3 nucleotide sequence: TGTGCCAGCAGCTTCGGGGGAAGGGTCTACGAGCAGTACTTC.

At least ten counts were recorded for this clonotype. This chain links TRBV11-2 with TRBJ1-4; tentative D call: TRBD1 (5 bases). Germline-derived CDR1 and CDR2 are SGHAT and FQNNGV. The CDR3 runs 13 residues. V was clipped by 4 bases and J by 11 bases, with 14 bases between them. The CDR3 sequence is CASSSRTEGKLFF. CDR3 nucleotide sequence: TGTGCCAGCAGCTCCCGGACGGAGGGGAAACTGTTTTTT.

The V call is TRBV7-9, the J call TRBJ2-2; D is uncertain. This CDR3 is built from 12 residues. From germline, CDR1 is SEHNR and CDR2 FQNEAQ (reference sequence). V lost 7 bases and J lost 12, with 15 bases in between. The CDR3 sequence: CASTPGPAKLFF. The CDR3 DNA sequence: TGTGCCAGCACCCCGGGCCCCGCAAAGCTGTTTTTT.

This clonotype has a handful of counts. The chain employs TRBV29-1 and TRBJ1-2; a possible D gene is TRBD1 (5 bases). V lost 4 bases and J 8 bases, leaving 8 bases between the germline ends. The CDR3 extends over 10 amino acids. Germline V gene sequence: CDR1 SQVTM, CDR2 ANQGSEA. The CDR3 sequence is CSVGGGGYTF. CDR3 DNA sequence: TGCAGCGTTGGCGGGGGAGGCTACACCTTC.